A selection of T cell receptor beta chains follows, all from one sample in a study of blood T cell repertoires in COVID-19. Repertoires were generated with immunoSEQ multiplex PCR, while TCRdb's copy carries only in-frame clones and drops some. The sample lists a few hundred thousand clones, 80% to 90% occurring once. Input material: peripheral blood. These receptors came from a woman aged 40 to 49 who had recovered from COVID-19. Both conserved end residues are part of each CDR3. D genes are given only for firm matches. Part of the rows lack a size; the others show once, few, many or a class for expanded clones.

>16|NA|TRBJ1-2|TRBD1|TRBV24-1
CATSDAGTGFNYGYTF
TGTGCCACCAGTGATGCCGGGACAGGGTTCAACTATGGCTACACCTTC
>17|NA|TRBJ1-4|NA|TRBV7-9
CASSPPGTVAGNEKLFF
TGTGCCAGCAGCCCCCCGGGGACGGTTGCGGGAAACGAAAAACTGTTTTTT
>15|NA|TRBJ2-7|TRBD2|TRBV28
CASSQPWGRAAEQYF
TGTGCCAGCAGCCAACCCTGGGGGAGGGCTGCCGAGCAGTACTTC
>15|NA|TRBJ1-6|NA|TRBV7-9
CASSSPLGVNSPLHF
TGTGCCAGCAGCTCCCCCCTGGGCGTTAATTCACCCCTCCACTTT
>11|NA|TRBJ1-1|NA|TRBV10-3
CAISTGSEAFF
TGTGCCATAAGCACCGGGAGTGAAGCTTTCTTT
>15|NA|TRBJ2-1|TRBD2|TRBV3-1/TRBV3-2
CASSRTRSSYNEQFF
TGTGCCAGCAGTCGGACTAGGAGCTCCTACAATGAGCAGTTCTTC
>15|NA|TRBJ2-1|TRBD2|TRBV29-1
CSVDNRGGSDDEQFF
TGCAGCGTTGATAATAGGGGCGGGAGCGATGATGAGCAGTTCTTC
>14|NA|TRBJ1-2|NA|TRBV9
CASSVEAGLPFYTF
TGTGCCAGCAGCGTAGAGGCAGGGCTACCCTTCTACACCTTC
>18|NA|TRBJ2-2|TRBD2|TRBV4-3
CASSQVTGTSGSTGELFF
TGCGCCAGCAGCCAAGTAACCGGGACTAGCGGGTCCACCGGGGAGCTGTTTTTT
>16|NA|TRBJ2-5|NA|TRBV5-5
CASSLVGGVTQETQYF
TGTGCCAGCAGCTTGGTCGGAGGTGTAACCCAAGAGACCCAGTACTTC
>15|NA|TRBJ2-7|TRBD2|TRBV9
CASSPPGGFSYEQYF
TGTGCCAGCAGCCCCCCCGGGGGGTTTTCCTACGAGCAGTACTTC
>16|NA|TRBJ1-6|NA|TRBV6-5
CASSYRGGEDNSPLHF
TGTGCCAGCAGTTATCGGGGAGGGGAAGATAATTCACCCCTCCACTTT
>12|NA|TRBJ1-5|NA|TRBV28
CASSTGSQPQHF
TGTGCCAGCAGCACTGGTTCCCAGCCCCAGCATTTT
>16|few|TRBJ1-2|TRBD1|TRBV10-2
CASSPGQGLANYGYTF
TGCGCCAGCAGTCCCGGACAGGGATTAGCTAACTATGGCTACACCTTC
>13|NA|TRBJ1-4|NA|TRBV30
CAWSMGGGEKLFF
TGTGCCTGGAGTATGGGGGGGGGTGAAAAACTGTTTTTT
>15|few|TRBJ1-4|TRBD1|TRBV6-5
CASAGQGASNEKLFF
TGTGCCAGCGCTGGACAGGGGGCGTCTAATGAAAAACTGTTTTTT
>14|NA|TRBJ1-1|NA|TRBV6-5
CASSYQNTNTEAFF
TGTGCCAGCAGTTACCAGAACACGAACACTGAAGCTTTCTTT
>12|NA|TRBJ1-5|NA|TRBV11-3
CASSLADQPQHF
TGTGCCAGCAGCTTAGCCGATCAGCCCCAGCATTTT
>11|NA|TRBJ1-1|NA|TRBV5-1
CASMQGGAAFF
TGCGCCAGCATGCAGGGAGGGGCAGCTTTCTTT